The clone carrying this TCR beta chain was seen many times. Its cognate antigen is unknown. With 1 base removed from V and 2 bases from J, the gap between germline ends came to 12 bases. This CDR3 contains 16 residues. Looked up from germline, CDR1 is LNHNV and CDR2 is YYDKDF (reference sequence). Synthesis of cDNA was performed by 5'RACE using 10-nucleotide random UMIs. The output of every sequencing run, over 170 million TCR-beta sequences, came from 15-18 subjects. TCRdb independently ran MiXCR on the 5' RACE reads; one entry per CDR3 protein. The data hold 17,000 or so distinct CDR3 sequences, with about 10% observed a single time. These data come from a study of neurological immune-mediated disorders. Study-level points and caveats: In HTLV-1-associated myelopathy, TCR clonal expansion was greatest, whereas multiple sclerosis had the least, falling below healthy controls.

V is TRBV15 and J is TRBJ2-1; D not resolved. The sequence was obtained from a woman aged 45-59 years in good health. Sequencing was carried out using CD8+ T cells from blood. The CDR3 region has the DNA TGTGCCACCAGCAGAGTCGCTCGGGTCCCCTACAATGAGCAGTTCTTC. This encodes CATSRVARVPYNEQFF.